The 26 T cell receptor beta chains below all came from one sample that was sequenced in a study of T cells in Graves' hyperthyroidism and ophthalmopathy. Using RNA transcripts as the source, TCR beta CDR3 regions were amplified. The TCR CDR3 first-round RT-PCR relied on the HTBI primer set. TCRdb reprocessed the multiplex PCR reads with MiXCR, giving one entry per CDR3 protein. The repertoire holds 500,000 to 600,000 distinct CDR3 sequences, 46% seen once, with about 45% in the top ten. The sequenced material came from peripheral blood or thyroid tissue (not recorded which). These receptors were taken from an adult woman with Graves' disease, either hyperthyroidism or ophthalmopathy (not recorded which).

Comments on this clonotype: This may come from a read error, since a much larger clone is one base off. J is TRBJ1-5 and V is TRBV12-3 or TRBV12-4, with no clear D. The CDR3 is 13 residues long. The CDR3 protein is CASSLGDHQPRHF. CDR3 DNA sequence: TGTGCCAGCAGTTTAGGGGATCATCAGCCCCGGCATTTT.

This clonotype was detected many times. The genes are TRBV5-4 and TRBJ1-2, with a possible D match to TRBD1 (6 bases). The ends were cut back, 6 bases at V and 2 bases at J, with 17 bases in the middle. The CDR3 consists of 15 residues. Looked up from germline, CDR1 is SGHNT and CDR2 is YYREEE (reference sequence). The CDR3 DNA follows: TGTGCCAGCAAACAGGGAACTAGTGCAAACTATGGCTACACCTTC. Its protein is CASKQGTSANYGYTF.

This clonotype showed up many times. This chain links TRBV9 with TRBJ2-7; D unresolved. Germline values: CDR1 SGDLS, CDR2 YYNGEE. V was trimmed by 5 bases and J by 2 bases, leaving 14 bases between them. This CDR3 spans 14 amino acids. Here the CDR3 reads CASRETAVTYEQYF. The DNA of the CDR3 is TGTGCCAGCAGGGAAACAGCAGTTACCTACGAGCAGTACTTC. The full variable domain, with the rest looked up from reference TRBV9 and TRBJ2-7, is DSGVTQTPKHLITATGQRVTLRCSPRSGDLSVYWYQQSLDQGLQFLIQYYNGEERAKGNILERFSAQQFPDLHSELNLSSLELGDSALYFCASRETAVTYEQYFGPGTRLTVT.

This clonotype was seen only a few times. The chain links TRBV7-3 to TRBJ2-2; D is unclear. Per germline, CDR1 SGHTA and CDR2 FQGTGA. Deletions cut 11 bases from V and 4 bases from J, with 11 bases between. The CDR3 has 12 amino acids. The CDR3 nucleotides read TGTGCCTGCGCCAGGATCACCGGGGAGCTGTTTTTT. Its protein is CACARITGELFF. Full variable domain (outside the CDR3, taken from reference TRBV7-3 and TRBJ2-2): GAGVSQTPSNKVTEKGKYVELRCDPISGHTALYWYRQSLGQGPEFLIYFQGTGAADDSGLPNDRFFAVRPEGSVSTLKIQRTERGDSAVYLCACARITGELFFGEGSRLTVL.

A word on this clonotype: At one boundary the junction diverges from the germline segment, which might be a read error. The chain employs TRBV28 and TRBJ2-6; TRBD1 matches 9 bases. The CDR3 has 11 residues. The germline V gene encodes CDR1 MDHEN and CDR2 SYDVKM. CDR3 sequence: CAASRDRAEAF. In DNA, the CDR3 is TGTGCCGCGTCCCGGGACAGGGCCGAAGCTTTC.

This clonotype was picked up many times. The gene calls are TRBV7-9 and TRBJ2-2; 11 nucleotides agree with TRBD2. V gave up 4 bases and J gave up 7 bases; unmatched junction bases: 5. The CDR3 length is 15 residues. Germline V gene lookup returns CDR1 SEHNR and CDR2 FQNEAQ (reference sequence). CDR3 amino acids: CASSSSGRSVGELFF. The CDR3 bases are TGTGCCAGCAGCTCTAGCGGGAGGAGTGTCGGGGAGCTGTTTTTT. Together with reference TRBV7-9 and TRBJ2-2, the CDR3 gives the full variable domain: DTGVSQNPRHKITKRGQNVTFRCDPISEHNRLYWYRQTLGQGPEFLTYFQNEAQLEKSRLLSDRFSAERPKGSFSTLEIQRTEQGDSAMYLCASSSSGRSVGELFFGEGSRLTVL.

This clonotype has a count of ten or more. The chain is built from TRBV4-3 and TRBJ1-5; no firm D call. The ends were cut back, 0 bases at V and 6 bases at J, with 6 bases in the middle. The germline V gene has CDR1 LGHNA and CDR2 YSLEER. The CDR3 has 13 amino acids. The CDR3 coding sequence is TGCGCCAGCAGCCAAGATCATGGTCAGCCCCAGCATTTT. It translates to CASSQDHGQPQHF.

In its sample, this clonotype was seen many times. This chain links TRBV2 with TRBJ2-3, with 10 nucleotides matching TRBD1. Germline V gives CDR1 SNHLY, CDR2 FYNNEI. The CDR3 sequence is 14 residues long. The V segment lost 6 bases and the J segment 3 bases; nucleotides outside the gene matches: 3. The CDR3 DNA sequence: TGTGCCAGCAGCGGACAGGGGGAAACAGATACGCAGTATTTT. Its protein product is CASSGQGETDTQYF.

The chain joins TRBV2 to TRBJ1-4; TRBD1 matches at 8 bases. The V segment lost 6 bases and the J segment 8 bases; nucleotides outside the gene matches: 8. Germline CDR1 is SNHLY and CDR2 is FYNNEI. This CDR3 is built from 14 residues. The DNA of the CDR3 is TGTGCCAGCAGGAACCAGGGGGCTGGGGAAAAACTGTTTTTT. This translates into CASRNQGAGEKLFF.

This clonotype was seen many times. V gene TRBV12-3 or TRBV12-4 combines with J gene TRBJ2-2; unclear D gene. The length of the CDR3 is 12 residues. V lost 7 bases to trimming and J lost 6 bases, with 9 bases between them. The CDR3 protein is CASTAPPGELFF. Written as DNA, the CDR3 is TGTGCCAGCACCGCCCCCCCCGGGGAGCTGTTTTTT.

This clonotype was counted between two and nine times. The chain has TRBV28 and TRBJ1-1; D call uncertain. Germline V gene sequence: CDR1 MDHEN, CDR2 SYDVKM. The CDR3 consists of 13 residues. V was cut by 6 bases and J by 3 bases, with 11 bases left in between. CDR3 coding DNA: TGTGCCAGCAGACCGGTCGTGGACACTGAAGCTTTCTTT. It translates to CASRPVVDTEAFF.

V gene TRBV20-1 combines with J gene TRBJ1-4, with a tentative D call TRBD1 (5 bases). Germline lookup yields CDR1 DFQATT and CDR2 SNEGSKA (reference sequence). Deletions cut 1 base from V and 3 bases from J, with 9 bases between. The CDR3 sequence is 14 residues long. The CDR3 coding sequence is TGCAGTGCTAGAGTGGGCAGGGCTAATGAAAAACTGTTTTTT. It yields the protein CSARVGRANEKLFF.

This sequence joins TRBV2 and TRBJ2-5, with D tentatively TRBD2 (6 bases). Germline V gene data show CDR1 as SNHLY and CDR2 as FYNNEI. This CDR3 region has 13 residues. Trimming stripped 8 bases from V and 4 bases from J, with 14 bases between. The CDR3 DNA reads TGTGCCAGCTCGGGACTCCAGGGAGAGACCCAGTACTTC. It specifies CASSGLQGETQYF.

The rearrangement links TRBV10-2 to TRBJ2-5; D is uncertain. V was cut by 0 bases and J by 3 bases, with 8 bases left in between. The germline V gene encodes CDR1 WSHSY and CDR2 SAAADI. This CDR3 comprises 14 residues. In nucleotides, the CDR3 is TGCGCCAGCAGTGAGTCGAACAGCAAAGAGACCCAGTACTTC. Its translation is CASSESNSKETQYF.

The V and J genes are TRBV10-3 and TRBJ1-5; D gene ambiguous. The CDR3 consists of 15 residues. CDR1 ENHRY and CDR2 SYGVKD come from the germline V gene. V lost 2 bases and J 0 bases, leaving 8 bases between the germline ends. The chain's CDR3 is CAISEDGHSNQPQHF. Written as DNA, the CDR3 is TGTGCCATCAGTGAGGACGGTCATAGCAATCAGCCCCAGCATTTT.

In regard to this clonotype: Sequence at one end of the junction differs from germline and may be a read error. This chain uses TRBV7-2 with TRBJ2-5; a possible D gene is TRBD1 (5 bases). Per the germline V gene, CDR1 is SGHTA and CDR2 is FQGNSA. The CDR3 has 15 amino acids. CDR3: CASSLGVGGNQPQYF. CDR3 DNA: TGTGCCAGCAGTTTAGGGGTTGGTGGCAATCAGCCCCAGTACTTC.

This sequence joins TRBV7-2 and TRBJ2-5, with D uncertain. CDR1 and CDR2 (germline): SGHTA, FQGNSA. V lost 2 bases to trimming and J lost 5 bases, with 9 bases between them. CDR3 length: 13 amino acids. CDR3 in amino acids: CASSLSHGETQYF. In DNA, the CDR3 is TGTGCCAGCAGCTTATCTCACGGGGAGACCCAGTACTTC.

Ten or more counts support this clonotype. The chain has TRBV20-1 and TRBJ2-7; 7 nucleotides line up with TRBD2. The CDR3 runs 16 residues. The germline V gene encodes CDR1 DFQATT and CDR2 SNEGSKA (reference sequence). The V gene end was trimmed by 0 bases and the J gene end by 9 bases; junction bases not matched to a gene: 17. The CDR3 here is CSARDSIGREPHGQYF. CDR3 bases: TGCAGTGCTAGAGATAGCATCGGGCGGGAGCCCCATGGGCAGTACTTC.

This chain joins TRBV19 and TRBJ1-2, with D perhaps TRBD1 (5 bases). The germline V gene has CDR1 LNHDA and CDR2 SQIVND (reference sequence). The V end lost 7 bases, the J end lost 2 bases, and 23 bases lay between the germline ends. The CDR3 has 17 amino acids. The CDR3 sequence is CASKDSTTQGLNYGYTF. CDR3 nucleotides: TGTGCCAGTAAAGACTCGACGACGCAGGGATTAAACTATGGCTACACCTTC. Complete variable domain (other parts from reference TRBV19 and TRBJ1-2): DGGITQSPKYLFRKEGQNVTLSCEQNLNHDAMYWYRQDPGQGLRLIYYSQIVNDFQKGDIAEGYSVSREKKESFPLTVTSAQKNPTAFYLCASKDSTTQGLNYGYTFGSGTRLTVV.

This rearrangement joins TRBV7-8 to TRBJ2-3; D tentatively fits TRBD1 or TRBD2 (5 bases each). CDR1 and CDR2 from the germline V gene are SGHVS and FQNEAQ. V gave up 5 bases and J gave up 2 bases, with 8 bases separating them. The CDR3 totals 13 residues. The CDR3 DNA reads TGTGCCAGCAGCGGGGACGCCACAGATACGCAGTATTTT. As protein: CASSGDATDTQYF.

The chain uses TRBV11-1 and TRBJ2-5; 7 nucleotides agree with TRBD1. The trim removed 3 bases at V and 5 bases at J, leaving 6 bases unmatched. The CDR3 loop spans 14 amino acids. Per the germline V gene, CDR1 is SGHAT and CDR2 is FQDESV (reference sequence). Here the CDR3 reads CASSLDRQIETQYF. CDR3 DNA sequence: TGTGCCAGCAGCTTGGACAGGCAGATCGAGACCCAGTACTTC.

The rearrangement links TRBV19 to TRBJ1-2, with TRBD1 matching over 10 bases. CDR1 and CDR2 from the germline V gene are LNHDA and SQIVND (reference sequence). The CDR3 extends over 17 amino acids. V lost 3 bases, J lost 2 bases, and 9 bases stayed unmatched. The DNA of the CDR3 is TGTGCCAGTAGTATCTTAGGGACAGGGGACAGCAACTATGGCTACACCTTC. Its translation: CASSILGTGDSNYGYTF.

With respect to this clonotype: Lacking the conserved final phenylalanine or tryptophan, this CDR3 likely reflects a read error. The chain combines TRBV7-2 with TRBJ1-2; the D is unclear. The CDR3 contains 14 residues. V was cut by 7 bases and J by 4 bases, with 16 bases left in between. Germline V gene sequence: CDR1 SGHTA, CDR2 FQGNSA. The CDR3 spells CASTETSATYGYTL. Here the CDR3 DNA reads TGTGCCAGCACCGAGACATCCGCTACCTATGGCTACACCCTC.

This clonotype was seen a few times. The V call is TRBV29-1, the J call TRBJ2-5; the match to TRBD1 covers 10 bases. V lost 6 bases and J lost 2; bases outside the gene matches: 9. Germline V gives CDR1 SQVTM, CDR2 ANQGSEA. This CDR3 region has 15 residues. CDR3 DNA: TGCAGCGTCCGATCGGGACAGGGGAGGCAAGAGACCCAGTACTTC. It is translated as CSVRSGQGRQETQYF.

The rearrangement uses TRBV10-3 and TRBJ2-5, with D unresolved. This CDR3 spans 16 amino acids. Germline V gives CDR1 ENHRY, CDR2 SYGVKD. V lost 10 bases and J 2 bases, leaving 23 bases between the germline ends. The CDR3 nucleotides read TGTGCCACAAGGATAGGAGTATGGCCGGCACAAGAGACCCAGTACTTC. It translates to CATRIGVWPAQETQYF.

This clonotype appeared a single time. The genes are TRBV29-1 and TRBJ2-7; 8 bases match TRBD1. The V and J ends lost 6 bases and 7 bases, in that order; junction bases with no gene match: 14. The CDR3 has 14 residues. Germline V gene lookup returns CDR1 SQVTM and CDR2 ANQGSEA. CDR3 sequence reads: CSVIRGRGTGEQYF. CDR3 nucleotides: TGCAGCGTAATCAGGGGGCGTGGGACCGGGGAGCAGTACTTC.